Listed below are T cell receptor beta chains from one sample, sequenced in a study of shared clonotypes between healthy human individuals. Sequencing used immunoSEQ multiplex PCR; TCRdb keeps in-frame clones, though not all of them. The top ten clones hold more than 0.9% of a sample with over a million clones, approximately 96% of them seen once. Sequenced material: naive CD4+ T cells sorted from blood. The receptors come from a man aged 25-40 years in good health. Both conserved end residues are part of each CDR3. The D gene is left open where the match is weak. Some rows have no size entry. The others give once, few or many, or a class for an expanded clone.

j_gene: TRBJ2-5
d_gene: TRBD2
v_gene: TRBV28
abundance: .
CDR3aa: CASSLITSGKETQYF
CDR3nt: TGTGCCAGCAGTTTAATAACTAGCGGGAAAGAGACCCAGTACTTC

j_gene: TRBJ2-7
d_gene: TRBD1
v_gene: TRBV29-1
abundance: .
CDR3aa: CSVADRAYEQYF
CDR3nt: TGCAGCGTGGCGGACAGGGCCTACGAGCAGTACTTC

j_gene: TRBJ2-3
d_gene: TRBD1
v_gene: TRBV15
abundance: .
CDR3aa: CATRNRQGDTQYF
CDR3nt: TGTGCCACCAGGAACCGACAGGGAGATACGCAGTATTTT

j_gene: TRBJ2-7
d_gene: TRBD1
v_gene: TRBV5-1
abundance: .
CDR3aa: CASSYAQGIRRGEQYF
CDR3nt: TGCGCCAGCAGCTATGCACAGGGGATCCGTCGTGGGGAGCAGTACTTC

j_gene: TRBJ2-2
d_gene: TRBD2
v_gene: TRBV10-3
abundance: .
CDR3aa: CASLAGPPNTGELFF
CDR3nt: TGTGCCAGCTTAGCGGGTCCCCCGAACACCGGGGAGCTGTTTTTT

j_gene: TRBJ2-6
d_gene: .
v_gene: TRBV28
abundance: once
CDR3aa: CATEDNVGANVLTF
CDR3nt: TGTGCCACCGAGGATAACGTGGGGGCCAACGTCCTGACTTTC

j_gene: TRBJ2-7
d_gene: .
v_gene: TRBV19
abundance: .
CDR3aa: CASSIRFSTYEQYF
CDR3nt: TGTGCCAGTAGTATAAGGTTTTCAACCTACGAGCAGTACTTC

j_gene: TRBJ2-6
d_gene: .
v_gene: TRBV11-2
abundance: .
CDR3aa: CASSLVGESGANVLTF
CDR3nt: TGTGCCAGCAGCTTAGTAGGGGAATCTGGGGCCAACGTCCTGACTTTC

j_gene: TRBJ2-7
d_gene: TRBD2
v_gene: TRBV28
abundance: .
CDR3aa: CASSLDRTSPAYEQYF
CDR3nt: TGTGCCAGCAGTTTAGACAGGACTAGCCCCGCCTACGAGCAGTACTTC

j_gene: TRBJ1-4
d_gene: .
v_gene: TRBV5-1
abundance: .
CDR3aa: CASSLLANEKLFF
CDR3nt: TGCGCCAGCAGCTTATTGGCTAATGAAAAACTGTTTTTT

j_gene: TRBJ2-1
d_gene: .
v_gene: TRBV19
abundance: .
CDR3aa: CATKSPGGNNEQFF
CDR3nt: TGTGCCACCAAATCGCCAGGGGGGAACAATGAGCAGTTCTTC

j_gene: TRBJ2-3
d_gene: TRBD2
v_gene: TRBV7-9
abundance: .
CDR3aa: CASSPRSRGNTDTQYF
CDR3nt: TGTGCCAGCAGCCCTCGTTCGCGGGGGAACACAGATACGCAGTATTTT

j_gene: TRBJ2-7
d_gene: TRBD2
v_gene: TRBV11-2
abundance: .
CDR3aa: CASSSGTSSYEQYF
CDR3nt: TGTGCCAGCAGCTCTGGGACTAGCTCCTACGAGCAGTACTTC

j_gene: TRBJ1-5
d_gene: .
v_gene: TRBV19
abundance: .
CDR3aa: CASRPLGVSNQPQHF
CDR3nt: TGTGCCAGTAGGCCGCTAGGGGTGAGCAATCAGCCCCAGCATTTT

j_gene: TRBJ2-3
d_gene: TRBD2
v_gene: TRBV18
abundance: .
CDR3aa: CASSPRLAVGTDTQYF
CDR3nt: TGTGCCAGCTCACCGAGGCTAGCGGTCGGCACAGATACGCAGTATTTT

j_gene: TRBJ1-2
d_gene: .
v_gene: TRBV19
abundance: once
CDR3aa: CASTRGPSYDGYTF
CDR3nt: TGTGCCAGTACCCGGGGGCCGAGTTATGATGGCTACACCTTC

j_gene: TRBJ2-1
d_gene: .
v_gene: TRBV11-2
abundance: .
CDR3aa: CASELLARVYNEQFF
CDR3nt: TGTGCCAGCGAACTCCTAGCGAGAGTTTACAATGAGCAGTTCTTC

j_gene: TRBJ1-2
d_gene: .
v_gene: TRBV28
abundance: .
CDR3aa: CASSFEGAKAYHYGYTF
CDR3nt: TGTGCCAGCAGTTTTGAGGGCGCCAAGGCTTATCACTATGGCTACACCTTC

j_gene: TRBJ1-2
d_gene: .
v_gene: TRBV30
abundance: .
CDR3aa: CAWSVGSSYGYTF
CDR3nt: TGTGCCTGGAGTGTAGGGTCGAGTTATGGCTACACCTTC

j_gene: TRBJ2-3
d_gene: .
v_gene: TRBV7-3
abundance: once
CDR3aa: CASSSPITSFTQYF
CDR3nt: TGTGCCAGCAGCTCCCCCATAACTAGTTTTACGCAGTATTTT

j_gene: TRBJ2-2
d_gene: .
v_gene: TRBV25-1
abundance: .
CDR3aa: CASSAPNRPRGNTGELFF
CDR3nt: TGTGCCAGCAGTGCCCCAAATCGACCCAGAGGGAACACCGGGGAGCTGTTTTTT

j_gene: TRBJ2-5
d_gene: TRBD2
v_gene: TRBV9
abundance: .
CDR3aa: CASSVGASGARETQYF
CDR3nt: TGTGCCAGCAGCGTAGGGGCTAGCGGGGCAAGGGAGACCCAGTACTTC

j_gene: TRBJ1-1
d_gene: .
v_gene: TRBV11-2
abundance: .
CDR3aa: CASSLGVNTEAFF
CDR3nt: TGTGCCAGCAGCTTAGGTGTGAACACTGAAGCTTTCTTT

j_gene: TRBJ2-7
d_gene: TRBD1
v_gene: TRBV15
abundance: .
CDR3aa: CATSPFRQGNEQYF
CDR3nt: TGTGCCACCAGCCCGTTTCGACAGGGGAACGAGCAGTACTTC

j_gene: TRBJ1-3
d_gene: .
v_gene: TRBV10-3
abundance: once
CDR3aa: CAISELGPSGNTIYF
CDR3nt: TGTGCCATCAGTGAGTTAGGGCCATCTGGAAACACCATATATTTT

j_gene: TRBJ2-3
d_gene: TRBD2
v_gene: TRBV11-2
abundance: .
CDR3aa: CASSLDVVIAGGTSTDTQYF
CDR3nt: TGTGCCAGCAGCTTAGACGTCGTGATAGCGGGAGGGACTAGCACAGATACGCAGTATTTT

j_gene: TRBJ2-7
d_gene: .
v_gene: TRBV10-3
abundance: .
CDR3aa: CAISGVTGQSSYEQYF
CDR3nt: TGTGCCATCAGTGGGGTGACAGGACAGAGCTCCTACGAGCAGTACTTC

j_gene: TRBJ1-1
d_gene: TRBD1
v_gene: TRBV7-6
abundance: .
CDR3aa: CASSLGPGGDTEAFF
CDR3nt: TGTGCCAGCAGCTTAGGTCCAGGGGGGGACACTGAAGCTTTCTTT

j_gene: TRBJ2-3
d_gene: .
v_gene: TRBV11-2
abundance: .
CDR3aa: CASSPWAGSTDTQYF
CDR3nt: TGTGCCAGCAGCCCATGGGCGGGGAGCACAGATACGCAGTATTTT

j_gene: TRBJ1-5
d_gene: TRBD1
v_gene: TRBV28
abundance: .
CDR3aa: CASSPRDRGRDQPQHF
CDR3nt: TGTGCCAGCAGTCCCCGGGACAGGGGGCGCGATCAGCCCCAGCATTTT

j_gene: TRBJ2-2
d_gene: TRBD1
v_gene: TRBV19
abundance: .
CDR3aa: CASSTLKRQGVTGELFF
CDR3nt: TGTGCCAGTAGTACTTTGAAGAGACAGGGCGTAACCGGGGAGCTGTTTTTT

j_gene: TRBJ2-2
d_gene: .
v_gene: TRBV7-2
abundance: .
CDR3aa: CASILAANTGELFF
CDR3nt: TGTGCCAGCATCTTAGCGGCGAACACCGGGGAGCTGTTTTTT

j_gene: TRBJ2-7
d_gene: .
v_gene: TRBV7-9
abundance: .
CDR3aa: CASSYERSSYEQYF
CDR3nt: TGTGCCAGCAGCTACGAGAGGTCCTCCTACGAGCAGTACTTC

j_gene: TRBJ2-3
d_gene: TRBD2
v_gene: TRBV27
abundance: .
CDR3aa: CASSLLAVTSTDTQYF
CDR3nt: TGTGCCAGCAGTTTACTAGCGGTAACTAGCACAGATACGCAGTATTTT

j_gene: TRBJ2-4
d_gene: .
v_gene: TRBV7-2
abundance: .
CDR3aa: CASSLPKTVAKNIQYF
CDR3nt: TGTGCCAGCAGCTTACCAAAGACAGTAGCCAAAAACATTCAGTACTTC

j_gene: TRBJ2-7
d_gene: .
v_gene: TRBV4-1
abundance: .
CDR3aa: CASSQGTLRDPLEQYF
CDR3nt: TGCGCCAGCAGCCAAGGAACCTTAAGGGACCCGCTCGAGCAGTACTTC

j_gene: TRBJ1-5
d_gene: .
v_gene: TRBV7-9
abundance: .
CDR3aa: CASSLVSADQPQHF
CDR3nt: TGTGCCAGCAGCTTAGTTTCAGCCGACCAGCCCCAGCATTTT

j_gene: TRBJ2-5
d_gene: .
v_gene: TRBV6-5
abundance: .
CDR3aa: CASSYSDLNQETQYF
CDR3nt: TGTGCCAGCAGTTACTCGGACCTTAACCAAGAGACCCAGTACTTC

j_gene: TRBJ2-1
d_gene: .
v_gene: TRBV15
abundance: .
CDR3aa: CATSRDRWEQFF
CDR3nt: TGTGCCACCAGCAGAGATAGGTGGGAGCAGTTCTTC

j_gene: TRBJ1-1
d_gene: .
v_gene: TRBV30
abundance: .
CDR3aa: CAWRWVVRDAGVGTEAFF
CDR3nt: TGTGCCTGGAGGTGGGTGGTTAGGGACGCCGGGGTGGGCACTGAAGCTTTCTTT

j_gene: TRBJ2-3
d_gene: .
v_gene: TRBV29-1
abundance: .
CDR3aa: CSVVGDTQYF
CDR3nt: TGCAGCGTTGTCGGAGATACGCAGTATTTT

j_gene: TRBJ2-1
d_gene: .
v_gene: TRBV2
abundance: .
CDR3aa: CASSEGGWNEQFF
CDR3nt: TGTGCCAGCAGTGAAGGGGGTTGGAATGAGCAGTTCTTC

j_gene: TRBJ2-1
d_gene: TRBD1
v_gene: TRBV18
abundance: .
CDR3aa: CASSPGTGMYNEQFF
CDR3nt: TGTGCCAGCTCACCCGGGACAGGGATGTACAATGAGCAGTTCTTC

j_gene: TRBJ2-2
d_gene: .
v_gene: TRBV5-1
abundance: .
CDR3aa: CASSLSPAKAGELFF
CDR3nt: TGCGCCAGCAGCTTGTCCCCAGCGAAGGCCGGGGAGCTGTTTTTT

j_gene: TRBJ1-1
d_gene: TRBD1
v_gene: TRBV6-1
abundance: .
CDR3aa: CASRNRGGTEAFF
CDR3nt: TGTGCCAGCAGAAACAGGGGTGGAACTGAAGCTTTCTTT

j_gene: TRBJ2-7
d_gene: TRBD1
v_gene: TRBV11-3
abundance: .
CDR3aa: CASSLDFGTVYEQYF
CDR3nt: TGTGCCAGCAGCTTAGATTTCGGGACAGTGTACGAGCAGTACTTC

j_gene: TRBJ2-7
d_gene: .
v_gene: TRBV28
abundance: .
CDR3aa: CASSLDRRASYEQYF
CDR3nt: TGTGCCAGCAGTTTAGACAGGAGAGCGTCCTACGAGCAGTACTTC

j_gene: TRBJ2-7
d_gene: TRBD1
v_gene: TRBV19
abundance: once
CDR3aa: CASNPGQGGYEQYF
CDR3nt: TGTGCCAGTAACCCGGGACAGGGTGGCTACGAGCAGTACTTC

j_gene: TRBJ2-1
d_gene: .
v_gene: TRBV10-3
abundance: .
CDR3aa: CAISMTANEQFF
CDR3nt: TGTGCCATCAGCATGACCGCTAATGAGCAGTTCTTC